This T cell receptor (beta chain) was identified during a study of T-cell reconstitution after alpha-beta-depleted transplantation in children. There are 14 residues in the CDR3. V was clipped by 5 bases and J by 2 bases, with 16 bases between them. In germline, CDR1 is DFQATT, CDR2 SNEGSKA (reference sequence). During its preparation, the TCRbeta library received unique molecular identifiers. From the PCR reads, TCRdb called clonotypes with MiXCR, one entry per CDR3 protein. The sample consists of about 640,000 distinct CDR3 sequences, roughly 15% of them appearing once. This clonotype came up many times.

This clonotype was obtained from a human donor who donated a stem cell graft to a child with acute myeloid leukemia. Source: PBMCs from the stem cell graft donor, taken from the stem cell graft. The rearrangement joins TRBV20-1 to TRBJ2-7; D possibly matches TRBD1 or TRBD2 (5 bases each). The CDR3 loop reads CSARPPGRAYEQYF. CDR3 in DNA: TGCAGTGCTCGCCCACCGGGACGCGCCTACGAGCAGTACTTC.